This T cell receptor (beta chain) is from a study of CD8 T cells in Susac syndrome. Study-level findings and limits: The study's TCR sequencing and HLA analysis covered a relatively small number of individuals, and the study acknowledged this.

Through negative isolation, CD4+ and CD8+ T cells were obtained, while TEMRA cells were enriched using FACS. RNA, at about 0.45 to 1 ug, was reverse transcribed with random hexamers. The CDR3 of TCR beta was amplified by immunoSEQ multiplex PCR across 54 Vbeta and 13 Jbeta. TCRdb reprocessed the immunoSEQ multiplex PCR reads with MiXCR, giving one entry per CDR3 protein. The repertoire holds around 170,000 distinct CDR3 sequences, with approximately 94% as singletons. Turning to this clonotype: Its antigen is currently unknown.

Trimming removed 0 bases at V and 0 bases at J, with 7 bases between. Looked up from germline, CDR1 is SGHNT and CDR2 is YYREEE (reference sequence). The CDR3 extends over 15 amino acids. This chain uses TRBV5-4 with TRBJ2-1; no clear D. The receptor was isolated from a human donor with Susac syndrome. Material for sequencing was CD4+ T cells from PBMCs. The CDR3 DNA reads TGTGCCAGCAGCTTGGAGGACGCCTCCTACAATGAGCAGTTCTTC. It encodes CASSLEDASYNEQFF.